The next 27 T cell receptor beta chains were all read from a single sample in a study of blood T cell repertoires in COVID-19. Using immunoSEQ multiplex PCR, the repertoire was profiled, and TCRdb retains in-frame clones only, with some absent. The sample carries approximately 150,000 clones, 81% recorded once. Sequencing input: peripheral blood. Receptors originate from a human donor in a cohort sampled during active COVID-19.

This rearrangement joins TRBV18 to TRBJ1-5; perhaps TRBD1 as D (5 bases). Trimming removed 3 bases from V and 5 bases from J, with 14 bases in between. The length of the CDR3 is 15 residues. From germline, CDR1 is KGHSH and CDR2 LQKENI. Here the CDR3 DNA reads TGTGCCAGCTCACCTTTGGAGGGGATGGATCAGCCCCAGCATTTT. Translating gives CASSPLEGMDQPQHF.

The DNA of the CDR3 is TGTGCCAGCAGTACCCGACAGGGGGCCACCTACGAGCAGTACTTC. Its translation is CASSTRQGATYEQYF. V usage is TRBV28 and J usage is TRBJ2-7, with 10 nucleotides matching TRBD1. The germline gives CDR1 MDHEN, CDR2 SYDVKM. The V gene end was trimmed by 5 bases and the J gene end by 2 bases; junction bases not matched to a gene: 6. The CDR3 contains 15 residues. The full variable domain, rest sourced from reference TRBV28 and TRBJ2-7, is DVKVTQSSRYLVKRTGEKVFLECVQDMDHENMFWYRQDPGLGLRLIYFSYDVKMKEKGDIPEGYSVSREKKERFSLILESASTNQTSMYLCASSTRQGATYEQYFGPGTRLTVT.

The DNA for the CDR3 is TGTGCCAGCAGTTACTCGGAGTTTACTGAGCAGTTCTTC. Translating it yields CASSYSEFTEQFF. V and J are TRBV6-2 or TRBV6-3 and TRBJ2-1; no definite D call. The CDR3 loop spans 13 amino acids. Trimming took off 0 bases at V and 9 bases at J, with 9 bases between the two ends. CDR1 is MNHEY, CDR2 SVGEGT, per germline.

The chain combines TRBV10-3 with TRBJ2-7, with 15 positions matching TRBD2. J lost 0 bases, V lost 3 bases, and 9 bases had no gene match. Per germline, CDR1 ENHRY and CDR2 SYGVKD. CDR3 length: 19 residues. CDR3 in amino acids: CAISDGLAGGPDTSYEQYF. The CDR3 region has the DNA TGTGCCATCAGTGATGGACTAGCGGGAGGGCCCGATACCTCCTACGAGCAGTACTTC.

The chain has TRBV5-5 and TRBJ1-5, with D hard to call. The CDR3 totals 13 residues. The V gene's germline CDR1 is SGHKS and CDR2 YYEKEE (reference sequence). Trimming took 0 bases from V and 5 from J, leaving 6 bases between them. CDR3 DNA: TGTGCCAGCAGCTTGGCCCGGGATCAGCCCCAGCATTTT. Protein: CASSLARDQPQHF.

V gene TRBV6-6 combines with J gene TRBJ2-2; TRBD2 aligns across 9 bases. Trimming took 5 bases from V and 2 from J; bases not matched to a gene: 9. Per germline, CDR1 MNHNY and CDR2 SVGAGI (reference sequence). This CDR3 has 17 amino acids. The CDR3 reads CASSPRAGGANTGELFF. CDR3 DNA: TGTGCCAGCAGTCCCCGAGCGGGAGGAGCTAACACCGGGGAGCTGTTTTTT.

The table lists this clone with a few counts. V is TRBV4-3 and J is TRBJ1-6; 7 nucleotides line up with TRBD1. The germline V gene has CDR1 LGHNA and CDR2 YSLEER. This CDR3 region has 16 residues. V lost 0 bases and J lost 8; bases outside the gene matches: 7. The CDR3 sequence: CASSQDSQGGDSPLHF. CDR3 nucleotide sequence: TGCGCCAGCAGCCAAGATTCTCAGGGGGGAGATTCACCCCTCCACTTT.

This clone was observed a single time. This chain connects TRBV28 to TRBJ2-1; a weak D match, TRBD2 (5 bases). Germline lookup yields CDR1 MDHEN and CDR2 SYDVKM. The CDR3 loop spans 15 amino acids. V dropped 7 bases and J dropped 0 bases, with 13 bases sitting between them. The CDR3 is CASISEEDSYNEQFF. The CDR3 DNA is TGTGCCAGCATCTCGGAGGAAGACTCCTACAATGAGCAGTTCTTC.

The chain carries TRBV18 and TRBJ2-5, with TRBD1 matching 7 bases. Losses at the gene ends were 3 bases for V and 5 bases for J; bases not matched to a gene: 6. CDR3 length equals 14 residues. CDR1 is KGHSH, CDR2 LQKENI, per germline. CDR3 DNA: TGTGCCAGCTCACCGAACAGGGGCGCGGAGACCCAGTACTTC. Amino acid sequence: CASSPNRGAETQYF.

This rearrangement joins TRBV19 to TRBJ1-5; possibly TRBD1 for D (5 bases). Germline CDR1 LNHDA, CDR2 SQIVND (reference sequence). This CDR3 comprises 14 residues. V shed 7 bases and J shed 4 bases, with 14 bases lying between them. This chain's CDR3 is CASNRPALNQPQHF. In DNA form, the CDR3 reads TGTGCCAGTAACAGGCCGGCCCTAAATCAGCCCCAGCATTTT.

The chain uses TRBV7-9 and TRBJ2-7; 9 bases are shared with TRBD2. In germline, CDR1 is SEHNR, CDR2 FQNEAQ (reference sequence). CDR3 length: 15 amino acids. V trimming: 5 bases; J trimming: 6 bases; junction bases outside the gene matches: 11. CDR3 sequence: CASSPILAGAGEQYF. The DNA for the CDR3 is TGTGCCAGCAGCCCGATCTTAGCGGGAGCGGGCGAGCAGTACTTC.

The chain has TRBV25-1 and TRBJ1-2; no clear D gene. From germline, CDR1 is MGHDK and CDR2 SYGVNS. This CDR3 is 16 amino acids long. V was clipped by 0 bases and J by 0 bases, with 11 bases between them. The CDR3 nucleotides are TGTGCCAGCAGTGAATATCATCAAACTTCTAACTATGGCTACACCTTC. Translation gives CASSEYHQTSNYGYTF.

The rearrangement uses TRBV6-4 and TRBJ1-6; 7 bases line up with TRBD1. The CDR3 contains 16 residues. V lost 6 bases and J lost 7; bases outside the gene matches: 12. CDR1 MRHNA and CDR2 SNTAGT come from the germline V gene. CDR3 DNA: TGTGCCAGCAGAACTCAAACAGGGGTTCCGAATTCACCCCTCCACTTT. This translates into CASRTQTGVPNSPLHF.

This chain uses TRBV6-1 with TRBJ1-3; D is perhaps TRBD1 (5 bases). Trimming shortened V by 1 base and J by 5 bases, and 12 bases separated the two germline ends. This CDR3 has 15 residues. Looked up from germline, CDR1 is MNHNS and CDR2 is SASEGT. The DNA of the CDR3 is TGTGCCAGCAGTGAAGACAGGTCTTATAGAAACACCATATATTTT. Its translation: CASSEDRSYRNTIYF.

The chain couples TRBV28 to TRBJ2-7; the match to TRBD2 covers 7 bases. V lost 6 bases, J lost 5 bases, and 13 bases stayed unmatched. The germline gives CDR1 MDHEN, CDR2 SYDVKM. The CDR3 length is 15 residues. The CDR3 bases are TGTGCCAGCAGAACCCGGACTAGTAATCTCCACGAGCAGTACTTC. Its translation is CASRTRTSNLHEQYF.

The gene calls are TRBV3-1 (or the pseudogene TRBV3-2) and TRBJ2-3, with 8 bases fitting TRBD2. CDR3 length: 18 amino acids. The germline gives CDR1 LGHDT, CDR2 YNNKEL (reference sequence). Trimming cost V 0 bases and J 3 bases; bases outside gene matches: 11. The CDR3 loop reads CASSQDLQLAEGTDTQYF. CDR3 coding DNA: TGTGCCAGCAGCCAAGATCTTCAACTAGCGGAGGGGACAGATACGCAGTATTTT.

J is TRBJ2-5 and V is TRBV4-1; D is uncertain. Germline V gene data show CDR1 as MGHRA and CDR2 as YSYEKL. This CDR3 spans 13 amino acids. V shed 1 base and J shed 5 bases, with 8 bases lying between them. CDR3 sequence: CASSQGRLETQYF. The CDR3 DNA follows: TGCGCCAGCAGCCAAGGCAGGCTGGAGACCCAGTACTTC.

Points on this clone: This CDR3 is also generated by other DNA sequences in the sample. This chain connects TRBV6-1 to TRBJ1-2; 9 positions match TRBD1. CDR3 length: 15 amino acids. Losses at the gene ends were 3 bases for V and 1 base for J; bases not matched to a gene: 3. Germline CDR1 MNHNS, CDR2 SASEGT. The CDR3 nucleotides read TGTGCCAGCAGTGAGCCGGGACAGGGTAACTATGGCTACACCTTC. Translated: CASSEPGQGNYGYTF.

At least ten counts were recorded for this clone. The chain employs TRBV11-1 and TRBJ2-5; no definite D call. Germline CDR1 SGHAT, CDR2 FQDESV (reference sequence). With 1 base removed from V and 1 base from J, the gap between germline ends came to 10 bases. The CDR3 covers 15 residues. In nucleotides, the CDR3 is TGTGCCAGCAGCTTAGAGGCGGCGGTCCAAGAGACCCAGTACTTC. Translated, it gives CASSLEAAVQETQYF.

The rearrangement uses TRBV19 and TRBJ2-3, with D possibly matching TRBD2 (6 bases). The CDR3 loop spans 14 amino acids. Germline-derived CDR1 and CDR2 are LNHDA and SQIVND (reference sequence). V dropped 3 bases and J dropped 2 bases, with 9 bases sitting between them. The CDR3 DNA reads as TGTGCCAGTAGTATGACTAGGGCCACAGATACGCAGTATTTT. It yields the protein CASSMTRATDTQYF.

This clone was seen only a few times. The J gene is TRBJ2-1, the V gene TRBV30; 16 positions agree with TRBD2. This CDR3 is 18 amino acids long. Germline assignment: CDR1 GTSNPN and CDR2 SVGIG (reference sequence). Trimming at V came to 4 bases and at J to 4 bases, leaving 10 bases not matched to a gene. The CDR3 nucleotides are TGTGCCTGGATTACCGGGACTAGCGGGAGGGAGGAGTACAATGAGCAGTTCTTC. Translating gives CAWITGTSGREEYNEQFF.

This clone was counted a single time. V gene TRBV3-1 (or the pseudogene TRBV3-2) combines with J gene TRBJ2-2; D is perhaps TRBD1 (6 bases). CDR1 and CDR2 from the germline V gene are LGHDT and YNNKEL (reference sequence). The CDR3 has 15 residues. V lost 5 bases, J lost 0 bases, and 10 bases lay in between. CDR3 residues: CASSLWTANTGELFF. CDR3 in DNA: TGTGCCAGCAGCTTGTGGACAGCGAACACCGGGGAGCTGTTTTTT.

This clone was observed a single time. The chain recombines TRBV19 with TRBJ2-5, with 9 bases that match TRBD1. Germline CDR1 and CDR2: LNHDA and SQIVND (reference sequence). V shed 4 bases and J 4 bases; nucleotides not matched to a gene: 4. The CDR3 is 14 residues long. The CDR3 region is CASSTQGALETQYF. The DNA of the CDR3 is TGTGCCAGTAGTACACAGGGGGCCTTAGAGACCCAGTACTTC. Combining the CDR3 with reference TRBV19 and TRBJ2-5 gives the whole variable domain DGGITQSPKYLFRKEGQNVTLSCEQNLNHDAMYWYRQDPGQGLRLIYYSQIVNDFQKGDIAEGYSVSREKKESFPLTVTSAQKNPTAFYLCASSTQGALETQYFGPGTRLLVL.

The rearrangement uses TRBV7-9 and TRBJ1-1; D is ambiguous. The CDR3 sequence is 15 residues long. The germline V gene has CDR1 SEHNR and CDR2 FQNEAQ (reference sequence). Trimming shortened V by 1 base and J by 0 bases, and 9 bases separated the two germline ends. This chain's CDR3 is CASSLGGLMNTEAFF. CDR3 coding DNA: TGTGCCAGCAGCTTAGGTGGACTCATGAACACTGAAGCTTTCTTT.

About this clone itself: The sample has other DNA sequences that encode this CDR3 too. CDR3 loop: CASSQEVLAVLNTGELFF. The CDR3 DNA reads as TGCGCCAGCAGCCAAGAGGTACTAGCGGTCCTGAACACCGGGGAGCTGTTTTTT. V usage is TRBV4-3 and J usage is TRBJ2-2; 8 positions agree with TRBD2. Germline CDR1 and CDR2: LGHNA and YSLEER. This CDR3 has 18 residues. J gave up 1 base and V 0 bases, and 7 bases lay outside the gene matches.

The chain has TRBV10-3 and TRBJ2-1; 12 nucleotides match TRBD2. CDR1 is ENHRY, CDR2 SYGVKD, per germline. With 3 bases clipped from V and 0 bases from J, the junction kept 6 bases outside the gene matches. The CDR3 extends over 18 amino acids. The CDR3: CAISDVTSGSRSYNEQFF. Written as DNA, the CDR3 is TGTGCCATCAGTGACGTGACTAGCGGGAGCCGCTCCTACAATGAGCAGTTCTTC.

The rearrangement uses TRBV7-3 and TRBJ1-1; weak D call: TRBD1 (6 bases). Deletions cut 5 bases from V and 4 bases from J, with 14 bases between. The germline gives CDR1 SGHTA, CDR2 FQGTGA. This CDR3 contains 14 residues. The CDR3 here is CASSAQTGSTEAFF. CDR3 nucleotide sequence: TGTGCCAGCAGCGCCCAGACAGGTTCCACTGAAGCTTTCTTT. Supplemented by reference TRBV7-3 and TRBJ1-1, the full variable domain reads GAGVSQTPSNKVTEKGKYVELRCDPISGHTALYWYRQSLGQGPEFLIYFQGTGAADDSGLPNDRFFAVRPEGSVSTLKIQRTERGDSAVYLCASSAQTGSTEAFFGQGTRLTVV.